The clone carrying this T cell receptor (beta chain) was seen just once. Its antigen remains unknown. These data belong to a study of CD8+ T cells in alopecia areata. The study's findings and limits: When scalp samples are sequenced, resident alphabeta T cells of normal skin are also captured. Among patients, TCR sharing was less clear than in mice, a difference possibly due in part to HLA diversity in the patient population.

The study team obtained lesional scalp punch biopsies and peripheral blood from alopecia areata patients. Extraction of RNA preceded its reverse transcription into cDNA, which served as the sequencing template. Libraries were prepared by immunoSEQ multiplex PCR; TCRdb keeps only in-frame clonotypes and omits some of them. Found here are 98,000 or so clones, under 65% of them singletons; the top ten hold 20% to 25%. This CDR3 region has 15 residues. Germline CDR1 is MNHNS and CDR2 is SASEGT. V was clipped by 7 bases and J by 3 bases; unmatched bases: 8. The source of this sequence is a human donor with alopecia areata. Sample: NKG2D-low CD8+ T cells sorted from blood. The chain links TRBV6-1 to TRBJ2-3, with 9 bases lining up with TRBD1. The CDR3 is CASMRPGQGTDTQYF. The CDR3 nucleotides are TGTGCCAGCATGAGACCGGGACAGGGAACAGATACGCAGTATTTT.